The 10 T cell receptor beta chains in this list originate from one sample, sequenced in a study of blood T cells in healthy people across ages. Next came a second PCR, run for about 6 to 12 cycles, which used a sample-barcoded 5' primer along with a J-beta primer mix. TCRdb used MiXCR to reprocess the 5' RACE reads, holding one entry per CDR3 protein. This sample has about a million distinct CDR3 sequences, with approximately 50% found just once. Sequenced sample: blood. Receptors originate from a woman aged 60 to 75 in good health.

The chain joins TRBV28 to TRBJ1-1, with D possibly TRBD1 on 5 matching bases. CDR1 is MDHEN and CDR2 is SYDVKM in the germline V gene. V lost 6 bases and J lost 4, with 15 bases in between. The CDR3 has 14 residues. The CDR3 bases are TGTGCCAGCAGCGATCCCGGGAGGGGCACTGAAGCTTTCTTT. Translated, it gives CASSDPGRGTEAFF.

V is TRBV28 and J is TRBJ2-3, with 8 bases lining up with TRBD2. The CDR3 is made up of 14 amino acids. From germline, CDR1 is MDHEN and CDR2 SYDVKM. V dropped 3 bases and J dropped 8; count of bases not matched to a gene: 7. The CDR3 spells CASSFGGRWGTQYF. Written as DNA, the CDR3 is TGTGCCAGCAGTTTTGGCGGGAGGTGGGGTACGCAGTATTTT.

The rearrangement joins TRBV12-3 or TRBV12-4 to TRBJ2-5; 7 nucleotides line up with TRBD2. V lost 5 bases to trimming and J lost 7 bases; unmatched junction nucleotides: 7. This CDR3 has 13 amino acids. The CDR3: CASSAQRGGTQYF. In DNA, the CDR3 is TGTGCCAGCAGTGCCCAGCGGGGTGGGACCCAGTACTTC.

The J gene is TRBJ1-6, the V gene TRBV15; 8 nucleotides agree with TRBD1. The CDR3 extends over 15 amino acids. V lost 0 bases and J lost 10; bases outside the gene matches: 5. Germline lookup yields CDR1 LNHNV and CDR2 YYDKDF (reference sequence). CDR3 amino acids: CATSRDQGARSPLHF. In DNA, the CDR3 is TGTGCCACCAGCAGAGATCAGGGGGCTAGATCACCCCTCCACTTT.

This rearrangement joins TRBV6-5 to TRBJ1-4; D not resolved. The germline V gene encodes CDR1 MNHEY and CDR2 SVGAGI. The CDR3 is 15 amino acids. Trimming took off 6 bases at V and 8 bases at J, with 19 bases between the two ends. The CDR3 loop is CASRPRSGVREKLFF. As DNA, the CDR3 is TGTGCCAGCAGACCCCGCTCCGGGGTCCGAGAAAAACTGTTTTTT.

V and J are TRBV11-2 and TRBJ2-5, with D tentatively TRBD1 or TRBD2 (5 bases each). CDR1 SGHAT and CDR2 FQNNGV come from the germline V gene. Trimming removed 8 bases at V and 11 bases at J, with 27 bases between. The CDR3 runs 15 residues. The CDR3 spells CASGKARGPYNEQYF. The DNA for the CDR3 is TGTGCCAGCGGGAAAGCTCGGGGCCCATACAATGAGCAGTACTTC.

The chain employs TRBV2 and TRBJ2-7; D might be TRBD1 (6 bases). The CDR3 sequence is 13 residues long. The V gene's germline CDR1 is SNHLY and CDR2 FYNNEI. The ends were cut back, 9 bases at V and 3 bases at J, with 15 bases in the middle. Here the CDR3 DNA reads TGTGCCAGTTCGTTACAGGGCTTCTACGAGCAGTACTTC. This translates into CASSLQGFYEQYF.

The V gene is TRBV15, the J gene TRBJ2-2; 8 bases agree with TRBD2. This CDR3 is 16 amino acids long. Trimming took 2 bases from V and 2 from J; bases not matched to a gene: 4. In germline, CDR1 is LNHNV, CDR2 YYDKDF (reference sequence). CDR3 region: CATSRRSGRNTGELFF. The CDR3 nucleotides read TGTGCCACCAGCAGACGGAGCGGGAGAAACACCGGGGAGCTGTTTTTT.

CDR3 region: CATSRVEGTQYF. CDR3 DNA sequence: TGTGCCACCAGCCGAGTAGAGGGGACCCAGTACTTC. This chain connects TRBV15 to TRBJ2-5; maybe TRBD2 (5 bases). V was trimmed by 5 bases and J by 7 bases, leaving 11 bases between them. The CDR3 is 12 residues long. The germline V gene has CDR1 LNHNV and CDR2 YYDKDF (reference sequence). The variable domain in full, completed from reference TRBV15 and TRBJ2-5, reads DAMVIQNPRYQVTQFGKPVTLSCSQTLNHNVMYWYQQKSSQAPKLLFHYYDKDFNNEADTPDNFQSRRPNTSFCFLDIRSPGLGDTAMYLCATSRVEGTQYFGPGTRLLVL.

The V and J genes are TRBV12-3 or TRBV12-4 and TRBJ1-5; D ambiguous. The V end lost 5 bases, the J end lost 4 bases, and 9 bases lay between the germline ends. The CDR3 has 13 amino acids. DNA of the CDR3: TGTGCCAGCAGTGTGATTTCAAATCAGCCCCAGCATTTT. Amino acids: CASSVISNQPQHF.